The 18 T cell receptor beta chains below were found in one sample sequenced in a study of blood T cell repertoires in COVID-19. TCRdb's table, derived via immunoSEQ multiplex PCR, lists solely in-frame clones and lacks some. The sample has about 330,000 clones; more than 70% are singletons. The specimen was peripheral blood. The receptors come from a young man who had recovered from COVID-19.

This clone has just one count. The chain combines TRBV5-6 with TRBJ1-4; TRBD1 agrees at 10 bases. The CDR3 extends over 15 amino acids. Germline V lookup: CDR1 SGHDT, CDR2 YYEEEE. After removal of 4 bases from V and 8 bases from J, the junction contained 8 bases not matched to a gene. The CDR3 region has the DNA TGTGCCAGCAGCGTGACAGGGGGCGCTGGGGAAAAACTGTTTTTT. Translation: CASSVTGGAGEKLFF.

The gene calls are TRBV19 and TRBJ1-5, with D possibly matching TRBD1 (6 bases). The length of the CDR3 is 15 residues. Germline-derived CDR1 and CDR2 are LNHDA and SQIVND (reference sequence). Trimming removed 3 bases at V and 2 bases at J, with 11 bases between. CDR3 nucleotide sequence: TGTGCCAGTAGTATGGGGACAAGAGGCAATCAGCCCCAGCATTTT. The encoded protein is CASSMGTRGNQPQHF.

J is TRBJ2-1 and V is TRBV10-3; 12 nucleotides match TRBD2. Trimming removed 10 bases from V and 8 bases from J; junction bases left unmatched: 6. The CDR3 length is 13 residues. Germline CDR1 ENHRY, CDR2 SYGVKD. Written as DNA, the CDR3 is TGTGCCACCTCTAGCGGGGGGGCGGATGAGCAGTTCTTC. This gives the protein CATSSGGADEQFF.

J is TRBJ2-3 and V is TRBV25-1; D possibly corresponds to TRBD1 (6 bases). The CDR3 has 17 residues. Per the germline V gene, CDR1 is MGHDK and CDR2 is SYGVNS. Trimming left V 0 bases short and J 6 bases short, with 19 bases between. CDR3 DNA sequence: TGTGCCAGCAGTGAATACTCCGGGACATTCCAGGAGGATACGCAGTATTTT. This codes for CASSEYSGTFQEDTQYF.

This chain joins TRBV10-3 and TRBJ1-2, with 11 nucleotides matching TRBD1. The V gene's germline CDR1 is ENHRY and CDR2 SYGVKD. The length of the CDR3 is 13 residues. J gave up 3 bases and V 11 bases, and 5 bases lay outside the gene matches. CDR3 residues: CAAGTGGHYGYTF. CDR3 sequence (DNA): TGTGCCGCCGGGACAGGGGGACACTATGGCTACACCTTC.

This chain joins TRBV5-1 and TRBJ2-7; D remains ambiguous. V lost 4 bases and J 2 bases, leaving 10 bases between the germline ends. Germline CDR1 and CDR2: SGHRS and YFSETQ. This CDR3 contains 13 residues. In nucleotides, the CDR3 is TGCGCCAGCAGCGCCGACAATGCCTACGAGCAGTACTTC. Translation gives CASSADNAYEQYF.

The chain links TRBV18 to TRBJ2-7; 11 bases are shared with TRBD2. Germline V CDR1 and CDR2: KGHSH, LQKENI. V shed 6 bases, J shed 2 bases, and the junction held 9 bases outside the gene matches. The CDR3 spans 16 residues. The CDR3 sequence is CASSGPGTSGPYEQYF. The CDR3 DNA is TGTGCCAGCTCGGGACCCGGGACTAGCGGCCCCTACGAGCAGTACTTC.

The V call is TRBV3-1 (or the pseudogene TRBV3-2), the J call TRBJ1-1, with a possible D match to TRBD1 (6 bases). V lost 0 bases and J lost 0, with 17 bases in between. The length of the CDR3 is 18 residues. The germline CDR1 and CDR2 sequences are LGHDT and YNNKEL (reference sequence). In nucleotides, the CDR3 is TGTGCCAGCAGCCAAGACTTTGGGGACACCTTTCTGAACACTGAAGCTTTCTTT. This encodes CASSQDFGDTFLNTEAFF.

This chain links TRBV11-2 with TRBJ2-1; possible D gene TRBD1, 6 bases. The V and J ends lost 4 bases and 9 bases respectively, with 25 bases between them. CDR3 size: 17 residues. Germline values: CDR1 SGHAT, CDR2 FQNNGV. CDR3 sequence: CASSSRGWGRPEVEQFF. CDR3 coding DNA: TGTGCCAGCAGCTCAAGAGGGTGGGGGCGACCAGAGGTTGAGCAGTTCTTC.

The V gene is TRBV27, the J gene TRBJ1-4, with TRBD1 identical over 9 bases. Germline V gene lookup returns CDR1 MNHEY and CDR2 SMNVEV (reference sequence). The CDR3 consists of 13 residues. V lost 8 bases, J lost 5 bases, and 3 bases stayed unmatched. Here the CDR3 reads CASAGQGNEKLFF. The CDR3 region has the DNA TGTGCCAGCGCCGGACAGGGGAATGAAAAACTGTTTTTT.

This clone was detected only once. V is TRBV10-3 and J is TRBJ2-5; 9 bases fit TRBD2. After removal of 4 bases from V and 1 base from J, the junction contained 4 bases not matched to a gene. The CDR3 sequence is 15 residues long. CDR1 ENHRY and CDR2 SYGVKD come from the germline V gene. In DNA, the CDR3 is TGTGCCATCAGTGCCCTAGCGGGGACCCAAGAGACCCAGTACTTC. It encodes CAISALAGTQETQYF.

This clone showed up just once. V gene TRBV11-2 combines with J gene TRBJ1-2; 7 positions agree with TRBD1. This CDR3 comprises 17 residues. CDR1 is SGHAT, CDR2 FQNNGV, per germline. V shed 1 base and J 1 base; nucleotides not matched to a gene: 9. CDR3 residues: CASSLVGNGQVNYGYTF. The CDR3 region has the DNA TGTGCCAGCAGCTTAGTGGGGAATGGACAGGTTAACTATGGCTACACCTTC.

The chain has TRBV4-1 and TRBJ2-5; 10 nucleotides match TRBD2. Trimming cost V 4 bases and J 2 bases; bases outside gene matches: 4. Germline V CDR1 and CDR2: MGHRA, YSYEKL. The CDR3 is 15 residues long. The CDR3 region has the DNA TGCGCCAGCAGCCCCAAGCGGGAGGGGCAAGAGACCCAGTACTTC. Its protein is CASSPKREGQETQYF.

V and J are TRBV5-1 and TRBJ2-7; the match to TRBD1 covers 7 bases. Germline lookup yields CDR1 SGHRS and CDR2 YFSETQ. J gave up 3 bases and V 1 base, and 7 bases lay outside the gene matches. The CDR3 loop spans 15 amino acids. The CDR3 is CASSLLGQEFYEQYF. As DNA, the CDR3 is TGCGCCAGCAGCTTGCTAGGACAGGAGTTCTACGAGCAGTACTTC.

The V and J genes are TRBV4-2 and TRBJ2-1; 9 nucleotides agree with TRBD2. This CDR3 region has 18 residues. Germline V gene lookup returns CDR1 LGHNA and CDR2 YNFKEQ. Germline trimming cut 0 bases from V and 5 bases from J; bases unmatched to any gene: 11. The CDR3 here is CASSQEPSSGRGDNEQFF. CDR3 nucleotides: TGTGCCAGCAGCCAAGAGCCCAGTAGCGGGAGAGGGGACAATGAGCAGTTCTTC.

The CDR3: CATSVPRGGWDSENTIYF. CDR3 DNA: TGTGCCACCAGTGTTCCAAGGGGAGGGTGGGATTCGGAAAACACCATATATTTT. The chain is built from TRBV24-1 and TRBJ1-3; tentatively, D is TRBD1 (5 bases). With 5 bases removed from V and 6 bases from J, the gap between germline ends came to 25 bases. CDR1 is KGHDR and CDR2 is SFDVKD in the germline V gene. The CDR3 is made up of 18 amino acids.

With regard to this clone: Other nucleotide sequences in the sample specify the same CDR3. CDR3 residues: CASSYSGGTDTQYF. The CDR3 DNA reads as TGTGCCAGCAGCTATAGCGGGGGCACAGATACGCAGTATTTT. The rearrangement uses TRBV7-9 and TRBJ2-3; 8 bases agree with TRBD2. This CDR3 spans 14 amino acids. Germline V gene sequence: CDR1 SEHNR, CDR2 FQNEAQ (reference sequence). J gave up 1 base and V 4 bases, and 1 base lay outside the gene matches.

The rearrangement links TRBV7-6 to TRBJ2-2, with a possible D match to TRBD2 (5 bases). With 4 bases removed from V and 0 bases from J, the gap between germline ends came to 6 bases. The CDR3 totals 14 residues. CDR1 is SGHVS, CDR2 FNYEAQ, per germline. CDR3 protein: CASSSLANTGELFF. The CDR3 nucleotides are TGTGCCAGCAGCTCACTAGCGAACACCGGGGAGCTGTTTTTT. Variable domain in full (rest from reference TRBV7-6 and TRBJ2-2): GAGVSQSPRYKVTKRGQDVALRCDPISGHVSLYWYRQALGQGPEFLTYFNYEAQQDKSGLPNDRFSAERPEGSISTLTIQRTEQRDSAMYRCASSSLANTGELFFGEGSRLTVL.